This TCR beta chain was documented in a study of liver allograft versus peripheral blood T cells. Turning to the study itself: Comparisons were made between T cell receptor repertoires found in transplanted livers and those circulating in recipients' peripheral blood. Study-wide results and caveats: Within liver allografts, T cell receptor repertoires were reportedly different from those in peripheral blood.

TCRdb reprocessed the reads via MiXCR and lists one record per CDR3 protein. The table shows 5,000 to 7,000 distinct CDR3 sequences, with roughly 17% occurring only once. Trimming removed 0 bases at V and 7 bases at J, with 8 bases between. Germline V gene sequence: CDR1 SGHDT, CDR2 YYEEEE. The CDR3 length is 13 residues. By frequency in the sample, this clonotype is medium-sized. Its antigen is not known. The sequence was collected from a human patient who had a liver transplant. Some T cells may be transferred from the graft donor. This chain uses TRBV5-6 with TRBJ1-3; D not resolved. The CDR3 coding sequence is TGTGCCAGCAGCTTGGATATCGGGAACACCATATATTTT. Its protein is CASSLDIGNTIYF.